These T cell receptor beta chains were read from a single sample in a study of blood T cell repertoires in COVID-19. Repertoires were generated with immunoSEQ multiplex PCR, while TCRdb's copy carries only in-frame clones and drops some. The sample has fewer than 120,000 clones; around 68% are singletons. The sample was peripheral blood. All receptors derive from a woman aged 60-75 years with acute or convalescent COVID-19. The CDR3 runs from the conserved cysteine through the conserved F or W. D genes are given only for firm matches. Where a row states a size, it is once, few, many or the class of an expanded clone; other rows omit it.

j_gene: TRBJ2-2
d_gene: .
v_gene: TRBV9
abundance: .
CDR3aa: CASSTSNTGELFF
CDR3nt: TGTGCCAGCAGCACCAGTAACACCGGGGAGCTGTTTTTT

j_gene: TRBJ2-4
d_gene: TRBD2
v_gene: TRBV28
abundance: .
CDR3aa: CASSWEGTNIQYF
CDR3nt: TGTGCCAGCAGCTGGGAGGGTACGAACATTCAGTACTTC

j_gene: TRBJ2-7
d_gene: .
v_gene: TRBV6-5
abundance: .
CDR3aa: CASSYSFRGSYEQYF
CDR3nt: TGTGCCAGCAGTTACTCGTTTAGGGGGTCCTACGAGCAGTACTTC

j_gene: TRBJ2-1
d_gene: .
v_gene: TRBV7-9
abundance: .
CDR3aa: CASSLVRGRGIEQFF
CDR3nt: TGTGCCAGCAGCTTAGTACGGGGTCGGGGGATTGAGCAGTTCTTC

j_gene: TRBJ2-2
d_gene: .
v_gene: TRBV9
abundance: .
CDR3aa: CASSARQQGNTGELFF
CDR3nt: TGTGCCAGCAGCGCCAGACAGCAAGGTAACACCGGGGAGCTGTTTTTT

j_gene: TRBJ1-6
d_gene: .
v_gene: TRBV5-4
abundance: .
CDR3aa: CASSRGSPVDSPLHF
CDR3nt: TGTGCCAGCAGCCGAGGGTCACCGGTGGATTCACCCCTCCACTTT

j_gene: TRBJ2-7
d_gene: .
v_gene: TRBV9
abundance: .
CDR3aa: CASSDQLGGEQYF
CDR3nt: TGTGCCAGCAGCGACCAGTTAGGAGGGGAGCAGTACTTC

j_gene: TRBJ2-7
d_gene: .
v_gene: TRBV18
abundance: few
CDR3aa: CASSPPGWRQGNYEQYF
CDR3nt: TGTGCCAGCTCACCTCCAGGGTGGCGGCAGGGAAACTACGAGCAGTACTTC

j_gene: TRBJ2-7
d_gene: TRBD1
v_gene: TRBV30
abundance: .
CDR3aa: CAWSGGGLSYEQYF
CDR3nt: TGTGCCTGGAGTGGAGGGGGCCTCTCCTACGAGCAGTACTTC

j_gene: TRBJ1-5
d_gene: TRBD1
v_gene: TRBV28
abundance: .
CDR3aa: CASGTGRQPQHF
CDR3nt: TGTGCCAGCGGGACAGGGAGGCAGCCCCAGCATTTT

j_gene: TRBJ1-2
d_gene: .
v_gene: TRBV19
abundance: .
CDR3aa: CASSVSGKGRSNYGYTF
CDR3nt: TGTGCCAGTAGTGTCTCCGGAAAGGGGAGGTCTAACTATGGCTACACCTTC

j_gene: TRBJ1-1
d_gene: TRBD1
v_gene: TRBV7-8
abundance: many
CDR3aa: CASSLTGGTEAFF
CDR3nt: TGTGCCAGCAGCTTAACAGGGGGCACTGAAGCTTTCTTT

j_gene: TRBJ2-1
d_gene: TRBD1
v_gene: TRBV5-4
abundance: .
CDR3aa: CASSLPGTGYNEQFF
CDR3nt: TGTGCCAGCAGCTTACCCGGGACAGGTTACAATGAGCAGTTCTTC

j_gene: TRBJ2-3
d_gene: TRBD1
v_gene: TRBV27
abundance: .
CDR3aa: CASRHAGTGITDTQYF
CDR3nt: TGTGCCAGCAGACACGCCGGGACAGGGATCACAGATACGCAGTATTTT

j_gene: TRBJ2-2
d_gene: TRBD2
v_gene: TRBV19
abundance: .
CDR3aa: CASSPSSGLAGVTGELFF
CDR3nt: TGTGCCAGTAGTCCTAGCTCCGGACTAGCGGGGGTTACCGGGGAGCTGTTTTTT

j_gene: TRBJ2-7
d_gene: .
v_gene: TRBV18
abundance: .
CDR3aa: CASSPSLGSYEQYF
CDR3nt: TGTGCCAGCTCACCGAGCCTCGGCTCCTACGAGCAGTACTTC

j_gene: TRBJ1-4
d_gene: TRBD1
v_gene: TRBV28
abundance: few
CDR3aa: CASSFRDREEKLFF
CDR3nt: TGTGCCAGCAGTTTCCGGGACAGGGAGGAAAAACTGTTTTTT

j_gene: TRBJ1-2
d_gene: TRBD1
v_gene: TRBV27
abundance: .
CDR3aa: CASSSRQGFYGYTF
CDR3nt: TGTGCCAGCAGTTCTAGACAGGGATTCTATGGCTACACCTTC

j_gene: TRBJ1-5
d_gene: .
v_gene: TRBV19
abundance: .
CDR3aa: CASSIRDISNQPQHF
CDR3nt: TGTGCCAGTAGTATTCGGGACATAAGCAATCAGCCCCAGCATTTT

j_gene: TRBJ1-4
d_gene: TRBD1
v_gene: TRBV6-5
abundance: .
CDR3aa: CASRRQGGNEKLFF
CDR3nt: TGTGCCAGCAGAAGACAGGGCGGTAATGAAAAACTGTTTTTT

j_gene: TRBJ2-5
d_gene: .
v_gene: TRBV6-5
abundance: .
CDR3aa: CASGGGRQVQETQYF
CDR3nt: TGTGCCAGCGGGGGGGGCAGGCAAGTCCAAGAGACCCAGTACTTC

j_gene: TRBJ1-4
d_gene: .
v_gene: TRBV7-9
abundance: .
CDR3aa: CASSLSNEKLFF
CDR3nt: TGTGCCAGCAGCTTGAGTAATGAAAAACTGTTTTTT

j_gene: TRBJ2-1
d_gene: TRBD1
v_gene: TRBV5-1
abundance: .
CDR3aa: CASSLEATGAQFF
CDR3nt: TGCGCCAGCAGCTTGGAAGCGACAGGGGCGCAGTTCTTC

j_gene: TRBJ1-5
d_gene: .
v_gene: TRBV28
abundance: .
CDR3aa: CASSSSLGGNQPQHF
CDR3nt: TGTGCCAGCAGCTCTTCACTCGGGGGCAATCAGCCCCAGCATTTT

j_gene: TRBJ1-6
d_gene: TRBD1
v_gene: TRBV7-9
abundance: .
CDR3aa: CASSGQGENSPLHF
CDR3nt: TGTGCCAGCAGCGGCCAGGGGGAGAATTCACCCCTCCACTTT

j_gene: TRBJ2-4
d_gene: TRBD2
v_gene: TRBV9
abundance: .
CDR3aa: CASSVDPAGGNLAKNIQYF
CDR3nt: TGTGCCAGCAGCGTAGATCCAGCGGGGGGGAATCTAGCCAAAAACATTCAGTACTTC

j_gene: TRBJ1-4
d_gene: TRBD1
v_gene: TRBV7-2
abundance: .
CDR3aa: CASSPDRGNEKLFF
CDR3nt: TGTGCCAGCAGCCCGGACAGGGGAAATGAAAAACTGTTTTTT

j_gene: TRBJ1-1
d_gene: .
v_gene: TRBV5-1
abundance: .
CDR3aa: CASSFGQVNTEAFF
CDR3nt: TGCGCCAGCAGCTTTGGCCAAGTGAACACTGAAGCTTTCTTT

j_gene: TRBJ1-4
d_gene: TRBD1
v_gene: TRBV7-2
abundance: .
CDR3aa: CASSLGPQGRFATNEKLFF
CDR3nt: TGTGCCAGCAGCTTAGGACCACAGGGGCGATTTGCAACTAATGAAAAACTGTTTTTT

j_gene: TRBJ2-1
d_gene: .
v_gene: TRBV21-1
abundance: .
CDR3aa: CASTSNGSGGNNEGQFF
CDR3nt: TGTGCCAGCACCTCAAACGGTAGCGGGGGAAACAATGAGGGGCAGTTCTTC

j_gene: TRBJ1-2
d_gene: TRBD1
v_gene: TRBV11-2
abundance: .
CDR3aa: CASSKDRAGDGYTF
CDR3nt: TGTGCCAGCAGCAAAGACAGGGCCGGGGACGGCTACACCTTC

j_gene: TRBJ2-7
d_gene: .
v_gene: TRBV10-3
abundance: .
CDR3aa: CAISGSGTDSSYEQYF
CDR3nt: TGTGCCATCAGTGGGTCCGGGACGGACAGCTCCTACGAGCAGTACTTC

j_gene: TRBJ2-1
d_gene: TRBD2
v_gene: TRBV7-2
abundance: .
CDR3aa: CASSLSGGVHNEQFF
CDR3nt: TGTGCCAGCAGCCTTAGCGGGGGGGTCCACAATGAGCAGTTCTTC

j_gene: TRBJ2-3
d_gene: TRBD1
v_gene: TRBV14
abundance: .
CDR3aa: CASSLSRGPTGADTQYF
CDR3nt: TGTGCCAGCAGCCTCTCAAGGGGACCCACAGGGGCAGATACGCAGTATTTT

j_gene: TRBJ1-2
d_gene: .
v_gene: TRBV28
abundance: .
CDR3aa: CASSLGGFYGYTF
CDR3nt: TGTGCCAGCAGTTTGGGGGGTTTTTATGGCTACACCTTC

j_gene: TRBJ2-7
d_gene: .
v_gene: TRBV7-2
abundance: .
CDR3aa: CASRPPGSYEQYF
CDR3nt: TGTGCCAGCAGACCTCCGGGTTCCTACGAGCAGTACTTC

j_gene: TRBJ1-3
d_gene: TRBD1
v_gene: TRBV4-1
abundance: .
CDR3aa: CASSQEDRVGNTIYF
CDR3nt: TGCGCCAGCAGCCAAGAGGACAGGGTCGGAAACACCATATATTTT

j_gene: TRBJ2-2
d_gene: .
v_gene: TRBV7-9
abundance: few
CDR3aa: CASSLGWQYTGELFF
CDR3nt: TGTGCCAGCAGCTTAGGGTGGCAGTACACCGGGGAGCTGTTTTTT

j_gene: TRBJ2-1
d_gene: .
v_gene: TRBV24-1
abundance: .
CDR3aa: CATSERDIYNEQFF
CDR3nt: TGTGCCACCAGTGAGAGGGACATCTACAATGAGCAGTTCTTC

j_gene: TRBJ1-2
d_gene: .
v_gene: TRBV6-4
abundance: .
CDR3aa: CASSADSSFYGYTF
CDR3nt: TGTGCCAGCAGTGCTGACAGCTCCTTCTATGGCTACACCTTC

j_gene: TRBJ2-2
d_gene: .
v_gene: TRBV9
abundance: .
CDR3aa: CASSARPSNTGELFF
CDR3nt: TGTGCCAGCAGCGCGCGGCCTTCGAACACCGGGGAGCTGTTTTTT